This note documents a single T cell receptor beta chain sequence. As processed by the authors: Amplification of reference gene primers was used by the study to estimate nucleated cell counts. The assay was immunoSEQ multiplex PCR, and TCRdb's table has in-frame clones only and misses some. D and trimming were read from the DNA, whereas the V and J calls and clone size are those reported in that table. The repertoire holds about 240,000 clones, with roughly 86% as singletons. The data stem from a study of blood T cell repertoires in COVID-19. The ends were cut back, 2 bases at V and 2 bases at J, with 9 bases in the middle. CDR3 size: 14 residues. Per germline, CDR1 MNHNS and CDR2 SASEGT.

The origin of this receptor is a woman aged 40 to 50 with acute COVID-19. The chain has TRBV6-1 and TRBJ1-2; D gene uncertain. Sequenced: PBMCs or T cells enriched from blood (not recorded which). CDR3 nucleotide sequence: TGTGCCAGCAGTGAAATCACAGCAAACTATGGCTACACCTTC. Its translation is CASSEITANYGYTF.